The 13 T cell receptor beta chains below all came from one sample that was sequenced in a study of blood T cell repertoires in COVID-19. The table came from immunoSEQ multiplex PCR; TCRdb's copy has only in-frame clones and leaves some out. The sample includes hundreds of thousands of clones, roughly 85% of them seen just once. The sample comprised PBMCs or T cells enriched from blood (not recorded which). These receptors all come from a woman between 40 and 50 years old who had been exposed to COVID-19.

This clone was recorded once. CDR3 coding DNA: TGCGCCAGCAGCTTGGAGGCGACTAGCGGGGGGAAGCAGTTCTTC. This translates into CASSLEATSGGKQFF. This chain joins TRBV5-1 and TRBJ2-1; 13 positions agree with TRBD2. Germline trimming cut 0 bases from V and 11 bases from J; bases unmatched to any gene: 5. The CDR3 is made up of 15 amino acids. From germline, CDR1 is SGHRS and CDR2 YFSETQ.

The V gene is TRBV11-2, the J gene TRBJ2-1; 7 bases agree with TRBD2. Unmatched junction bases numbered 2, after V lost 1 base and J lost 8 bases. The CDR3 runs to 13 residues. CDR1 is SGHAT, CDR2 FQNNGV, per germline. The CDR3 DNA reads TGTGCCAGCAGCTTAGTCGGGAGGCATGAGCAGTTCTTC. Protein sequence: CASSLVGRHEQFF.

The rearrangement uses TRBV7-2 and TRBJ2-2; a possible D gene is TRBD2 (5 bases). The germline gives CDR1 SGHTA, CDR2 FQGNSA. Trimming took 3 bases from V and 7 from J, leaving 12 bases between them. This CDR3 has 14 amino acids. This chain's CDR3 is CASSFRPRGGELFF. CDR3 DNA: TGTGCCAGCAGCTTCCGTCCCCGGGGCGGGGAGCTGTTTTTT.

This clone was recorded once. The J gene is TRBJ1-1, the V gene TRBV7-2; D unclear. The CDR3 covers 13 residues. V was cut by 5 bases and J by 2 bases, with 9 bases left in between. CDR1 SGHTA and CDR2 FQGNSA come from the germline V gene. CDR3 nucleotides: TGTGCCAGCAGCCCCGGTTACAACACTGAAGCTTTCTTT. Translating it yields CASSPGYNTEAFF.

The chain employs TRBV19 and TRBJ1-3, with no clear D. V dropped 3 bases and J dropped 0 bases, with 12 bases sitting between them. Germline assignment: CDR1 LNHDA and CDR2 SQIVND (reference sequence). The CDR3 is 16 residues long. CDR3 sequence reads: CASSISIRSSGNTIYF. The CDR3 DNA is TGTGCCAGTAGTATTTCGATTAGGAGCTCTGGAAACACCATATATTTT.

V is TRBV19 and J is TRBJ1-5, with a possible D match to TRBD1 (5 bases). This CDR3 has 12 residues. The V end lost 7 bases, the J end lost 5 bases, and 9 bases lay between the germline ends. In germline, CDR1 is LNHDA, CDR2 SQIVND (reference sequence). The CDR3 coding sequence is TGTGCCAGTATGGGACTTCATCAGCCCCAGCATTTT. Its translation is CASMGLHQPQHF.

This clone has only a few counts. V is TRBV5-1 and J is TRBJ1-1; 7 bases fit TRBD1. From germline, CDR1 is SGHRS and CDR2 YFSETQ. This CDR3 region has 16 residues. The V gene end was trimmed by 0 bases and the J gene end by 1 base; junction bases not matched to a gene: 6. The CDR3 DNA reads as TGCGCCAGCAGCTTGGGTGCAGGGGGTGGGAACACTGAAGCTTTCTTT. Protein sequence: CASSLGAGGGNTEAFF. Based on the CDR3 plus reference TRBV5-1 and TRBJ1-1, the full variable domain is KAGVTQTPRYLIKTRGQQVTLSCSPISGHRSVSWYQQTPGQGLQFLFEYFSETQRNKGNFPGRFSGRQFSNSRSEMNVSTLELGDSALYLCASSLGAGGGNTEAFFGQGTRLTVV.

J is TRBJ2-7 and V is TRBV7-9; D might be TRBD1 (5 bases). Germline V gene lookup returns CDR1 SEHNR and CDR2 FQNEAQ (reference sequence). Between the trimmed V and J ends, which lost 5 bases and 0 bases, there was a span of 11 bases. The CDR3 is 14 residues long. This chain's CDR3 is CASSPPGASYEQYF. CDR3 coding DNA: TGTGCCAGCAGCCCCCCTGGGGCCTCCTACGAGCAGTACTTC.

This chain connects TRBV7-9 to TRBJ2-3, with 8 bases matching TRBD2. J was trimmed by 1 base and V by 1 base; bases with no gene match: 4. The CDR3 length is 16 residues. Germline loops: CDR1 SEHNR, CDR2 FQNEAQ (reference sequence). CDR3 in amino acids: CASSLGDSGGTDTQYF. CDR3 nucleotide sequence: TGTGCCAGCAGCTTAGGGGATAGCGGGGGCACAGATACGCAGTATTTT.

The V call is TRBV27, the J call TRBJ1-2; tentative D call: TRBD1 (5 bases). Germline CDR1 reads MNHEY; CDR2 reads SMNVEV (reference sequence). The germline V and J ends were trimmed by 5 bases and 3 bases, with 13 bases remaining between them. The CDR3 covers 14 residues. The CDR3 DNA follows: TGTGCCAGCAGTCCCGGTGGGGGGTACTATGGCTACACCTTC. This translates into CASSPGGGYYGYTF.

The table lists this clone with a count of one. The rearrangement uses TRBV7-2 and TRBJ1-5; D ambiguous. Germline loops: CDR1 SGHTA, CDR2 FQGNSA. The CDR3 is 15 residues long. V lost 4 bases and J lost 0, with 10 bases in between. CDR3 nucleotides: TGTGCCAGCAGCTCCCACGCGAATAGCAATCAGCCCCAGCATTTT. This gives the protein CASSSHANSNQPQHF.

This rearrangement joins TRBV9 to TRBJ1-2; TRBD1 aligns across 7 bases. The CDR3 has 16 amino acids. Germline trimming cut 3 bases from V and 4 bases from J; bases unmatched to any gene: 12. Looked up from germline, CDR1 is SGDLS and CDR2 is YYNGEE. CDR3 amino acids: CASSGQGTEIFYGYTF. The CDR3 nucleotides read TGTGCCAGCAGCGGGCAGGGGACAGAGATATTCTATGGCTACACCTTC. The full variable domain, rest sourced from reference TRBV9 and TRBJ1-2, is DSGVTQTPKHLITATGQRVTLRCSPRSGDLSVYWYQQSLDQGLQFLIQYYNGEERAKGNILERFSAQQFPDLHSELNLSSLELGDSALYFCASSGQGTEIFYGYTFGSGTRLTVV.

The V gene is TRBV7-8, the J gene TRBJ2-7, with 11 bases that match TRBD1. V was pared by 0 bases and J by 1 base, with 2 bases of the junction left unmatched. The germline V gene has CDR1 SGHVS and CDR2 FQNEAQ. The CDR3 runs 16 residues. This chain's CDR3 is CASSLAGQGASYEQYF. CDR3 sequence (DNA): TGTGCCAGCAGCTTAGCCGGACAGGGGGCTTCCTACGAGCAGTACTTC.